The 22 T cell receptor beta chains reported below all come from one sample, sequenced in a study of T-cell reconstitution after alpha-beta-depleted transplantation in children. Unique molecular identifiers were incorporated during preparation of the TCRbeta library. TCRdb redid the calling of the PCR reads with MiXCR, one entry per CDR3 protein. The data hold hundreds of thousands of distinct CDR3 sequences, with roughly 10% observed a single time. Sample: PBMCs from the stem cell graft donor, taken from the stem cell graft. These TCRs come from a human donor who donated a stem cell graft to a child with acute myeloid leukemia.

This clonotype was observed at least ten times. The CDR3 DNA sequence: TGTGCCAGCAGTTCAACCGACAGCCCCTACAATGAGCAGTTCTTC. Its protein product is CASSSTDSPYNEQFF. This rearrangement joins TRBV28 to TRBJ2-1; possible D gene TRBD1, 5 bases. The CDR3 runs to 15 residues. Trimming cost V 4 bases and J 2 bases, with 12 bases left between them. CDR1 and CDR2 (germline): MDHEN, SYDVKM.

This clonotype was counted between two and nine times. The rearrangement links TRBV27 to TRBJ2-7; 7 positions agree with TRBD2. Trimming cost V 8 bases and J 3 bases; bases outside gene matches: 4. This CDR3 comprises 12 residues. Germline CDR1 and CDR2: MNHEY and SMNVEV (reference sequence). CDR3 sequence reads: CASLSGVYEQYF. The CDR3 DNA follows: TGTGCCAGCCTCAGCGGGGTCTACGAGCAGTACTTC.

This clonotype turned up a few times. CDR3: CASSLMGVYLETQYF. CDR3 nucleotide sequence: TGTGCCAGCAGTTTAATGGGGGTATATTTGGAGACCCAGTACTTC. The gene calls are TRBV27 and TRBJ2-5; D possibly uses TRBD1 or TRBD2 (5 bases each). From germline, CDR1 is MNHEY and CDR2 SMNVEV (reference sequence). Trimming removed 2 bases from V and 5 bases from J, with 15 bases in between. The CDR3 extends over 15 amino acids.

Details on this clonotype: A read error may be the cause here, since a much bigger clone is one base away. The chain recombines TRBV20-1 with TRBJ2-1; 7 nucleotides line up with TRBD2. This CDR3 comprises 17 residues. Germline CDR1 and CDR2: DFQATT and SNEGSKA (reference sequence). CDR3 sequence reads: CSARVVASGWAPNKQFF. The CDR3 DNA is TGCAGTGCTAGAGTGGTGGCTAGCGGATGGGCCCCCAATAAGCAGTTCTTC.

This clonotype was seen many times. The chain combines TRBV7-2 with TRBJ2-1; weak D call: TRBD1 (5 bases). This CDR3 spans 17 amino acids. V was shortened by 5 bases and J by 1 base, with 18 bases between the two germline ends. Per the germline V gene, CDR1 is SGHTA and CDR2 is FQGNSA. CDR3 sequence: CASSRSGEPGSYNEQFF. As DNA, the CDR3 is TGTGCCAGCAGCCGCAGTGGAGAGCCAGGGTCCTACAATGAGCAGTTCTTC. Full variable domain (outside the CDR3, taken from reference TRBV7-2 and TRBJ2-1): GAGVSQSPSNKVTEKGKDVELRCDPISGHTALYWYRQSLGQGLEFLIYFQGNSAPDKSGLPSDRFSAERTGGSVSTLTIQRTQQEDSAVYLCASSRSGEPGSYNEQFFGPGTRLTVL.

This clonotype was seen only a few times. The V call is TRBV29-1, the J call TRBJ2-2; no reliable D call. Trimming took 5 bases from V and 4 from J, leaving 11 bases between them. CDR1 and CDR2 from the germline V gene are SQVTM and ANQGSEA. The CDR3 extends over 13 amino acids. DNA for the CDR3: TGCAGCGTTTCCATAGACGGCACCGGGGAGCTGTTTTTT. This gives the protein CSVSIDGTGELFF.

The genes are TRBV2 and TRBJ2-1, with D possibly TRBD1 on 6 matching bases. CDR1 and CDR2 (germline): SNHLY, FYNNEI. The V and J ends lost 2 bases and 10 bases respectively, with 9 bases between them. The CDR3 totals 12 residues. In DNA form, the CDR3 reads TGTGCCAGCAGTGAAAGGACAGCCGAGCAGTTCTTC. This sequence encodes CASSERTAEQFF.

V usage is TRBV6-1 and J usage is TRBJ2-1, with 7 bases matching TRBD2. Germline CDR1 MNHNS, CDR2 SASEGT. There are 16 residues in the CDR3. Trimming removed 6 bases from V and 3 bases from J; junction bases left unmatched: 11. The CDR3 here is CASSRAWAGVYNEQFF. DNA for the CDR3: TGTGCCAGCAGCCGTGCCTGGGCGGGAGTCTACAATGAGCAGTTCTTC.

V gene TRBV6-1 combines with J gene TRBJ2-7; 7 bases match TRBD1. The CDR3 runs to 15 residues. The germline V gene encodes CDR1 MNHNS and CDR2 SASEGT. The J segment lost 1 base and the V segment lost 6 bases, leaving 9 bases of the junction unmatched. This CDR3 is CASSATGLGSYEQYF. CDR3 DNA: TGTGCCAGCAGCGCGACAGGGCTGGGTTCCTACGAGCAGTACTTC.

V is TRBV29-1 and J is TRBJ1-1, with a weak D call TRBD1 (5 bases). Per germline, CDR1 SQVTM and CDR2 ANQGSEA. Trimming pared 2 bases from V and 0 bases from J, leaving 13 bases between. CDR3 size: 15 residues. The CDR3 is CSVELPGWVNTEAFF. DNA of the CDR3: TGCAGCGTTGAACTACCAGGGTGGGTGAACACTGAAGCTTTCTTT.

This chain joins TRBV21-1 and TRBJ2-3; TRBD1, as called in the table, went unchecked against the DNA. TRBV21-1 represents a pseudogene. The CDR3 is 17 residues long. The CDR3 reads CASSKVPADRETDTQYF. The CDR3 DNA follows: TGTGCCAGCAGCAAAGTGCCTGCGGACAGGGAAACAGATACGCAGTATTTT.

There are many counts of this clonotype. One end of the junction fails to match germline, which may point to a read error. The chain carries TRBV12-3 or TRBV12-4 and TRBJ2-5; 9 bases fit TRBD2. The CDR3 has 14 residues. The DNA for the CDR3 is TGTGCCAGCAGCTTAGCGGGAGTAGGGGAGACCCAGTACTTC. Its protein is CASSLAGVGETQYF.

CDR3 in amino acids: CASSGSGAGNEQFF. The CDR3 DNA follows: TGTGCCAGCTCAGGGAGCGGAGCAGGAAATGAGCAGTTCTTC. The rearrangement links TRBV18 to TRBJ2-1, with D maybe TRBD2 (5 bases). Between the trimmed V and J ends, which lost 5 bases and 7 bases, there was a span of 15 bases. Germline CDR1 and CDR2: KGHSH and LQKENI. This CDR3 has 14 amino acids.

This chain uses TRBV5-1 with TRBJ2-1, with TRBD2 as a possible D gene (5 bases). V lost 3 bases and J lost 10, with 17 bases in between. From germline, CDR1 is SGHRS and CDR2 YFSETQ. This CDR3 comprises 14 residues. The CDR3 nucleotides are TGCGCCAGCAGCTATGACGGAGCTCGAGGGGAGCAGTTCTTC. This sequence encodes CASSYDGARGEQFF.

The rearrangement links TRBV20-1 to TRBJ2-7; D is unresolved. Germline CDR1 DFQATT, CDR2 SNEGSKA (reference sequence). The CDR3 runs 14 residues. Deletions cut 0 bases from V and 2 bases from J, with 11 bases between. CDR3 sequence: CSARESPGPYEQYF. In nucleotides, the CDR3 is TGCAGTGCTAGAGAGAGCCCCGGACCCTACGAGCAGTACTTC.

Only a few counts were recorded for this clonotype. The gene calls are TRBV15 and TRBJ2-7, with 8 bases that match TRBD1. Unmatched junction bases numbered 7, after V lost 8 bases and J lost 1 base. The V gene's germline CDR1 is LNHNV and CDR2 YYDKDF (reference sequence). The CDR3 has 14 residues. The chain's CDR3 is CATGVWTGSYEQYF. CDR3 DNA: TGTGCCACCGGAGTCTGGACAGGGTCCTACGAGCAGTACTTC.

This rearrangement joins TRBV7-9 to TRBJ2-3; 8 positions agree with TRBD2. There are 17 residues in the CDR3. Per germline, CDR1 SEHNR and CDR2 FQNEAQ (reference sequence). V trimming: 5 bases; J trimming: 6 bases; junction bases outside the gene matches: 16. The CDR3 DNA is TGTGCCAGCAGCCCTATGTTACTAGCGGCCGTTAGGGATACGCAGTATTTT. Amino acids: CASSPMLLAAVRDTQYF.

The chain couples TRBV7-9 to TRBJ2-2; D not certain. This CDR3 is built from 17 residues. From germline, CDR1 is SEHNR and CDR2 FQNEAQ (reference sequence). V dropped 1 base and J dropped 3 bases, with 15 bases sitting between them. CDR3 loop: CASSLEGSSVDTGELFF. In nucleotides, the CDR3 is TGTGCCAGCAGCTTAGAGGGTAGCTCCGTGGACACCGGGGAGCTGTTTTTT. The variable domain in full, with the rest retrieved from reference TRBV7-9 and TRBJ2-2, is DTGVSQNPRHKITKRGQNVTFRCDPISEHNRLYWYRQTLGQGPEFLTYFQNEAQLEKSRLLSDRFSAERPKGSFSTLEIQRTEQGDSAMYLCASSLEGSSVDTGELFFGEGSRLTVL.

This clonotype was seen ten or more times. The rearrangement links TRBV29-1 to TRBJ1-3; perhaps TRBD1 as D (5 bases). This CDR3 is built from 10 residues. Germline CDR1 SQVTM, CDR2 ANQGSEA. The V end lost 7 bases, the J end lost 7 bases, and 8 bases lay between the germline ends. The CDR3 sequence: CSGGDNTIYF. In DNA form, the CDR3 reads TGCAGCGGGGGGGATAACACCATATATTTT.

This clonotype was counted a few times. The chain couples TRBV2 to TRBJ2-1; 10 bases line up with TRBD2. Germline V lookup: CDR1 SNHLY, CDR2 FYNNEI. The length of the CDR3 is 15 residues. V gave up 3 bases and J gave up 3 bases; unmatched junction bases: 2. DNA for the CDR3: TGTGCCAGCAGTGATACTAGCGGGAACTACAATGAGCAGTTCTTC. Its protein product is CASSDTSGNYNEQFF.

This clonotype was seen a few times. The J gene is TRBJ2-2, the V gene TRBV12-3 or TRBV12-4; 8 nucleotides agree with TRBD1. J lost 4 bases, V lost 6 bases, and 10 bases had no gene match. This CDR3 region has 16 residues. CDR3 sequence reads: CASSQRQGLATGELFF. The CDR3 DNA follows: TGTGCCAGCAGCCAAAGACAGGGGTTGGCCACCGGGGAGCTGTTTTTT.

This clonotype was seen a handful of times. V gene TRBV30 combines with J gene TRBJ2-5; D might be TRBD1 (6 bases). Germline V lookup: CDR1 GTSNPN, CDR2 SVGIG (reference sequence). Trimming took 3 bases from V and 2 from J, leaving 13 bases between them. The CDR3 is 14 amino acids. The CDR3: CAWSATGIQETQYF. The CDR3 nucleotides read TGTGCCTGGAGCGCTACAGGGATACAAGAGACCCAGTACTTC.